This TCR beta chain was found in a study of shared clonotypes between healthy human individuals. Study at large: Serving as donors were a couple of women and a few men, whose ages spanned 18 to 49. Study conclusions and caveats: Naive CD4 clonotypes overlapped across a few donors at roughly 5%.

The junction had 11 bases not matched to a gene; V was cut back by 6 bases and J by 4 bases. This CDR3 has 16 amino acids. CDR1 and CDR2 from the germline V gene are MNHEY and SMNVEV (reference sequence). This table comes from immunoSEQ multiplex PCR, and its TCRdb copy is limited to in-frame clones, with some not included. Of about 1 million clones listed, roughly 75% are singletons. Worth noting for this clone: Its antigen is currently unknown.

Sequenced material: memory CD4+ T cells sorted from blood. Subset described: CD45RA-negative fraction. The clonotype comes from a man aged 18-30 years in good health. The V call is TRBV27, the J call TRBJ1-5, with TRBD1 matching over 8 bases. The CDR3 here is CASRPGDRGINQPQHF. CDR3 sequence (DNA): TGTGCCAGCAGACCCGGCGACAGGGGAATTAATCAGCCCCAGCATTTT.